What follows are 21 T cell receptor beta chains derived from one specimen sequenced in a study of blood T cell repertoires in COVID-19. Profiling relied on immunoSEQ multiplex PCR, and the TCRdb table lists in-frame clones only, not all of them. The sample holds 250,000 to 350,000 clones, 80% to 85% seen once. Sequencing used peripheral blood. Every receptor here comes from a person aged 70 to 80 with COVID-19, enrolled during active disease.

The chain carries TRBV19 and TRBJ2-2, with 7 bases identical to TRBD2. Germline V gene lookup returns CDR1 LNHDA and CDR2 SQIVND (reference sequence). V lost 8 bases to trimming and J lost 6 bases; unmatched junction nucleotides: 6. The CDR3 length is 13 residues. CDR3 in DNA: TGTGCCAGTTGGGACTACTTACCCGGGGAGCTGTTTTTT. It codes for CASWDYLPGELFF. Filled out from reference TRBV19 and TRBJ2-2, the complete variable domain reads DGGITQSPKYLFRKEGQNVTLSCEQNLNHDAMYWYRQDPGQGLRLIYYSQIVNDFQKGDIAEGYSVSREKKESFPLTVTSAQKNPTAFYLCASWDYLPGELFFGEGSRLTVL.

The gene calls are TRBV18 and TRBJ1-5; 9 positions match TRBD1. Germline values: CDR1 KGHSH, CDR2 LQKENI. The ends lost 2 bases at V and 5 bases at J; junction bases unmatched: 10. This CDR3 region has 17 residues. CDR3 in amino acids: CASSPSPGQGFYQPQHF. In DNA form, the CDR3 reads TGTGCCAGCTCACCATCTCCGGGACAGGGCTTCTATCAGCCCCAGCATTTT.

This sequence joins TRBV5-8 and TRBJ1-6; the D is unclear. CDR1 and CDR2 from the germline V gene are SGHTS and YDEGEE. The CDR3 has 16 amino acids. V lost 5 bases and J lost 0, with 12 bases in between. The CDR3 region is CASSQTPSSYNSPLHF. Written as DNA, the CDR3 is TGTGCCAGCAGTCAAACCCCGAGCTCCTATAATTCACCCCTCCACTTT.

The V and J genes are TRBV11-2 and TRBJ2-1; D remains unclear. The germline V and J ends were trimmed by 5 bases and 0 bases, with 14 bases remaining between them. The CDR3 has 16 amino acids. Germline CDR1 reads SGHAT; CDR2 reads FQNNGV. As DNA, the CDR3 is TGTGCCAGCAGCCCTGGAAGACTGGGCTCCTACAATGAGCAGTTCTTC. Translated, it gives CASSPGRLGSYNEQFF.

The chain carries TRBV5-6 and TRBJ2-7; D gene unclear. CDR3 length: 14 amino acids. Germline assignment: CDR1 SGHDT and CDR2 YYEEEE. V gave up 4 bases and J gave up 0 bases, with 11 bases separating them. In DNA, the CDR3 is TGTGCCAGCAGCCGGTACTCAAGCTCCTACGAGCAGTACTTC. Protein: CASSRYSSSYEQYF.

V usage is TRBV24-1 and J usage is TRBJ2-4; D gene ambiguous. V lost 3 bases, J lost 8 bases, and 13 bases lay in between. CDR1 and CDR2 from the germline V gene are KGHDR and SFDVKD. The CDR3 totals 14 residues. CDR3 sequence reads: CATSDNPAVHIQYF. The CDR3 DNA reads as TGTGCCACCAGTGATAATCCTGCGGTGCACATTCAGTACTTC.

The chain has TRBV4-2 and TRBJ2-3; no clear D. The V end was cut by 1 base, the J end by 9 bases, with 8 bases between. Germline loops: CDR1 LGHNA, CDR2 YNFKEQ. The CDR3 has 12 amino acids. DNA for the CDR3: TGTGCCAGCAGCCAAGTATCTTTAACGCAGTATTTT. Its translation: CASSQVSLTQYF.

The chain recombines TRBV19 with TRBJ2-1; TRBD2 matches 11 bases. V was pared by 3 bases and J by 8 bases, with 6 bases of the junction left unmatched. The CDR3 covers 15 residues. From germline, CDR1 is LNHDA and CDR2 SQIVND (reference sequence). The CDR3 nucleotides read TGTGCCAGTAGTATTAGCGGGAGGGTGAGCGATGAGCAGTTCTTC. This encodes CASSISGRVSDEQFF.

The chain carries TRBV10-2 and TRBJ2-7, with D uncertain. Deletions cut 3 bases from V and 2 bases from J, with 11 bases between. The CDR3 length is 14 residues. The germline gives CDR1 WSHSY, CDR2 SAAADI. Written as DNA, the CDR3 is TGCGCCAGCAGTGATCGAGGCCCCGCCTACGAGCAGTACTTC. Protein: CASSDRGPAYEQYF.

The V and J genes are TRBV2 and TRBJ2-6, with 9 positions matching TRBD1. Per the germline V gene, CDR1 is SNHLY and CDR2 is FYNNEI. The CDR3 is made up of 15 amino acids. Trimming at V came to 6 bases and at J to 4 bases, leaving 4 bases not matched to a gene. CDR3 DNA sequence: TGTGCCAGCAGGGGGACAGGGCTCGGGGCCAACGTCCTGACTTTC. It codes for CASRGTGLGANVLTF. The full variable domain, with the rest looked up from reference TRBV2 and TRBJ2-6, is EPEVTQTPSHQVTQMGQEVILRCVPISNHLYFYWYRQILGQKVEFLVSFYNNEISEKSEIFDDQFSVERPDGSNFTLKIRSTKLEDSAMYFCASRGTGLGANVLTFGAGSRLTVL.

V is TRBV30 and J is TRBJ2-7; 9 bases line up with TRBD2. The germline gives CDR1 GTSNPN, CDR2 SVGIG (reference sequence). This CDR3 is 13 amino acids long. Trimming took 7 bases from V and 7 from J; bases not matched to a gene: 11. This chain's CDR3 is CAFGGSGSLEQYF. The CDR3 region has the DNA TGTGCCTTTGGGGGTAGCGGGAGTCTTGAGCAGTACTTC.

This sequence joins TRBV5-4 and TRBJ1-2; 9 bases map to TRBD1. This CDR3 has 13 amino acids. Germline V CDR1 and CDR2: SGHNT, YYREEE (reference sequence). J lost 8 bases, V lost 5 bases, and 7 bases had no gene match. Written as DNA, the CDR3 is TGTGCCAGCAGGGGGGGACAGGGTCCCGGCTACACCTTC. Translation gives CASRGGQGPGYTF.

CDR3 DNA sequence: TGTGCCAGCAGTTTATCGACTTCCCATAGCAATCAGCCCCAGCATTTT. This translates into CASSLSTSHSNQPQHF. The chain carries TRBV27 and TRBJ1-5; D gene unclear. This CDR3 has 16 amino acids. The V gene's germline CDR1 is MNHEY and CDR2 SMNVEV (reference sequence). With 0 bases removed from V and 0 bases from J, the gap between germline ends came to 9 bases.

This sequence joins TRBV19 and TRBJ2-1; TRBD1 is a possible D gene (7 bases). The CDR3 length is 13 residues. The V and J ends lost 4 bases and 9 bases respectively, with 13 bases between them. Germline values: CDR1 LNHDA, CDR2 SQIVND (reference sequence). In nucleotides, the CDR3 is TGTGCCAGTAGTAACAACAGGGGAGGTGAGCAGTTCTTC. Residues: CASSNNRGGEQFF.

The rearrangement uses TRBV15 and TRBJ2-7, with TRBD1 matching 8 bases. There are 15 residues in the CDR3. Trimming cost V 0 bases and J 5 bases; bases outside gene matches: 6. Germline values: CDR1 LNHNV, CDR2 YYDKDF (reference sequence). CDR3 protein: CATSRDLETGDEQYF. The CDR3 bases are TGTGCCACCAGCAGAGATTTGGAGACAGGGGACGAGCAGTACTTC.

The chain is built from TRBV6-5 and TRBJ2-1; 9 bases map to TRBD2. The CDR3 consists of 16 residues. After removal of 2 bases from V and 5 bases from J, the junction contained 7 bases not matched to a gene. CDR1 and CDR2 (germline): MNHEY, SVGAGI. CDR3 region: CASSYDLSSGDNEQFF. CDR3 DNA sequence: TGTGCCAGCAGTTACGATCTGTCTAGCGGGGACAATGAGCAGTTCTTC.

V usage is TRBV5-1 and J usage is TRBJ2-7, with a possible D match to TRBD1 (6 bases). Looked up from germline, CDR1 is SGHRS and CDR2 is YFSETQ. With 2 bases removed from V and 0 bases from J, the gap between germline ends came to 9 bases. This CDR3 has 14 amino acids. Here the CDR3 DNA reads TGCGCCAGCAGCTTACAGGGTATCTCCTACGAGCAGTACTTC. Its protein is CASSLQGISYEQYF.

This clone was seen a single time. Its ends do not fully match the called genes, so a read error is possible. The V call is TRBV5-5, the J call TRBJ2-3, with 14 bases matching TRBD2. CDR1 is SGHKS, CDR2 YYEKEE, per germline (reference sequence). This CDR3 region has 20 residues. The CDR3 DNA follows: TGTGCCAGCAGCTTAATTCCCGGGACTAGCGGGAGTGTTAGCAAAGATACGCAGTATTTT. It yields the protein CASSLIPGTSGSVSKDTQYF.

The V call is TRBV14, the J call TRBJ2-7; weak D call: TRBD2 (5 bases). V lost 3 bases and J lost 3, with 12 bases in between. Germline V lookup: CDR1 SGHDN, CDR2 FVKESK. This CDR3 has 14 residues. The DNA for the CDR3 is TGTGCCAGCAGCCACAAGGGAGCTAACTACGAGCAGTACTTC. Translation: CASSHKGANYEQYF. Full variable domain (rest looked up from reference TRBV14 and TRBJ2-7): EAGVTQFPSHSVIEKGQTVTLRCDPISGHDNLYWYRRVMGKEIKFLLHFVKESKQDESGMPNNRFLAERTGGTYSTLKVQPAELEDSGVYFCASSHKGANYEQYFGPGTRLTVT.

This rearrangement joins TRBV29-1 to TRBJ1-1, with a tentative D call TRBD1 (5 bases). The CDR3 consists of 14 residues. Germline CDR1 is SQVTM and CDR2 is ANQGSEA. Trimming took 6 bases from V and 0 from J, leaving 14 bases between them. The CDR3: CSVGGRGMNTEAFF. DNA of the CDR3: TGCAGCGTGGGGGGACGAGGAATGAACACTGAAGCTTTCTTT.

The chain uses TRBV5-1 and TRBJ2-5; 7 bases match TRBD2. The CDR3 runs to 15 residues. Germline trimming cut 5 bases from V and 2 bases from J; bases unmatched to any gene: 9. Germline V lookup: CDR1 SGHRS, CDR2 YFSETQ. CDR3 in DNA: TGCGCCAGCAGTTGGAGTAGCGGGCTTCAAGAGACCCAGTACTTC. Translating gives CASSWSSGLQETQYF.